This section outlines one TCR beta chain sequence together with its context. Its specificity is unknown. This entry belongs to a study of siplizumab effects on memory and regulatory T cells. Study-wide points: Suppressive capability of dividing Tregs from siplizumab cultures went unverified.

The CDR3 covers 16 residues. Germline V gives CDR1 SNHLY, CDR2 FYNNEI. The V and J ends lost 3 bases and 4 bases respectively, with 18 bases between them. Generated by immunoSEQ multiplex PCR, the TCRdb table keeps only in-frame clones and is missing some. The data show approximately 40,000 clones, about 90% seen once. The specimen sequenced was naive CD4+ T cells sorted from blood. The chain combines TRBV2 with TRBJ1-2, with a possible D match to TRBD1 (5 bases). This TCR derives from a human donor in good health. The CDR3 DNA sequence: TGTGCCAGCAGTGATGGCCTCCTTCGGGACGGCTATGGCTACACCTTC. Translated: CASSDGLLRDGYGYTF.